The rows below give T cell receptor beta chains drawn from one sample of a study of chemoradiotherapy in HPV16-positive cancers. The repertoire was sequenced with immunoSEQ multiplex PCR; TCRdb's copy has only in-frame clones and lacks some. The sample gives 650 to 900 clones, over 75% of which show up once; less than 15% is in the top ten. Sequencing was performed on tumor tissue, taken from a patient who underwent chemoradiotherapy. These receptors originate from a human donor with HPV-associated anogenital cancer. The conserved cysteine and the conserved F or W are not part of the CDR3 here.

J: TRBJ2-7; V: TRBV6-6; CDR3: ASSYSTASGGYEQY
J: TRBJ1-2; V: TRBV4-1; CDR3: ASSQDQRGNGYT
J: TRBJ2-1; V: TRBV27; CDR3: ASNTSPLIYNEQF
J: TRBJ1-2; V: TRBV19; CDR3: ASAWGEGTSYGYT
J: TRBJ2-7; V: TRBV10-3; CDR3: AISEPGTGNHEQY
J: TRBJ2-1; V: TRBV19; CDR3: ASSWQGAYNEQF
J: TRBJ1-6; V: TRBV10-3; CDR3: AISGQFNSPLH
J: TRBJ2-3; V: TRBV6-1; CDR3: ASSDGRGADTQY
J: TRBJ1-1; V: TRBV11-2; CDR3: ASSLQHRNTEAF
J: TRBJ2-1; V: TRBV19; CDR3: ASSISGGEQF
J: TRBJ2-2; V: TRBV11-1; CDR3: ASSLEGGYTGELF
J: TRBJ1-2; V: TRBV7-9; CDR3: ASGKYSSNNYGYT
J: TRBJ1-5; V: TRBV6-1; CDR3: ASSEGYSNQPQH
J: TRBJ1-2; V: TRBV7-9; CDR3: ASSVGDIDYGYT
J: TRBJ2-7; V: TRBV30; CDR3: AWSAHGRGRWGYEQY
J: TRBJ1-1; V: TRBV20-1; CDR3: SARGETEAF
J: TRBJ1-3; V: TRBV11-2; CDR3: ASSLDRADSSGNTIY
J: TRBJ2-1; V: TRBV30; CDR3: AWDRDSLLSYNEQF
J: TRBJ1-5; V: TRBV19; CDR3: ASSRTGVPQPQH
J: TRBJ2-1; V: TRBV7-9; CDR3: ASSPPLGSREQF
J: TRBJ1-2; V: TRBV18; CDR3: ASSSGVDYGYT
J: TRBJ2-3; V: TRBV4-2; CDR3: ASSPRDSTTDTQY